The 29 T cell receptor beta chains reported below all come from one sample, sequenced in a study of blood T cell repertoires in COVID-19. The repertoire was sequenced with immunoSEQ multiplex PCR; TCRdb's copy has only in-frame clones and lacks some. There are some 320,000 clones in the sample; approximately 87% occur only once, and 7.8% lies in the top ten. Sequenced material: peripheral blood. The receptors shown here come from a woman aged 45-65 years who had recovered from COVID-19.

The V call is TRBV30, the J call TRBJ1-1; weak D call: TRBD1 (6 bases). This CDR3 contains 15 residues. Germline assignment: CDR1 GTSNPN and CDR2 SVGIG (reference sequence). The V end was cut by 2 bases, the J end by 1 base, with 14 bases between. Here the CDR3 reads CAWSRGSVWNTEAFF. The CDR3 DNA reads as TGTGCCTGGAGTAGGGGGTCGGTCTGGAACACTGAAGCTTTCTTT.

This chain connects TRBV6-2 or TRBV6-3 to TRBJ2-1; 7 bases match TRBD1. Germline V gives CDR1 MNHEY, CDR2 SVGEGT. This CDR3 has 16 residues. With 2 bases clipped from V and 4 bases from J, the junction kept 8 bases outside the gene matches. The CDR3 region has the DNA TGTGCCAGCAGTTACAAGATAGGGGGCTATTACAATGAGCAGTTCTTC. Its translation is CASSYKIGGYYNEQFF.

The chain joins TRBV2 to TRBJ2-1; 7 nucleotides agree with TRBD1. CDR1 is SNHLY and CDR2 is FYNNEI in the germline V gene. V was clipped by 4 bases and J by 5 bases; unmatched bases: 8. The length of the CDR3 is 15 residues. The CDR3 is CASSGGQLFHNEQFF. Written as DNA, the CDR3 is TGTGCCAGCAGTGGGGGACAGCTCTTTCACAATGAGCAGTTCTTC.

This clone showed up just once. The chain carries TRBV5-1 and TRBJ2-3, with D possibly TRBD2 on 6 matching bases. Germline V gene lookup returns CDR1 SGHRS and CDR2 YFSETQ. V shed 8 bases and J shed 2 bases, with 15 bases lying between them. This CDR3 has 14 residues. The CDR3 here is CASKLGRDTDTQYF. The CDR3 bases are TGCGCCAGTAAGCTAGGGCGGGACACAGATACGCAGTATTTT.

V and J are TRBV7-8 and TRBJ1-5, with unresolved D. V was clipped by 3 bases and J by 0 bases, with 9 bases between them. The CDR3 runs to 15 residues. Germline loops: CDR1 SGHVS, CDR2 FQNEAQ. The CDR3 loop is CASSFYSDSNQPQHF. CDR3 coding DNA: TGTGCCAGCAGCTTCTACAGTGATAGCAATCAGCCCCAGCATTTT.

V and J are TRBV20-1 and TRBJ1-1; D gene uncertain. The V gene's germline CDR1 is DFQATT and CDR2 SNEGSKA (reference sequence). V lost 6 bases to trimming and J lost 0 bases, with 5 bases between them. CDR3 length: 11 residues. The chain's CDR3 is CSARMNTEAFF. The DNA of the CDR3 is TGCAGTGCGCGTATGAACACTGAAGCTTTCTTT.

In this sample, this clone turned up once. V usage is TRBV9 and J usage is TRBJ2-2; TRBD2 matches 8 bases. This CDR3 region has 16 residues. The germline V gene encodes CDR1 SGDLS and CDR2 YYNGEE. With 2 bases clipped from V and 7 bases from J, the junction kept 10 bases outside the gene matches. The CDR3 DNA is TGTGCCAGCAGCGTCGCGGGACTAGGCGCGGGCGGGGAGCTGTTTTTT. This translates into CASSVAGLGAGGELFF.

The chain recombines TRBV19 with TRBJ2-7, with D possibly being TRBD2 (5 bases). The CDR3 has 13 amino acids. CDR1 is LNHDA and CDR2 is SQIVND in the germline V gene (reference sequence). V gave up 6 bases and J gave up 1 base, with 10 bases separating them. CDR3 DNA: TGTGCCAGTAGCCCCGAGGGATCCTACGAGCAGTACTTC. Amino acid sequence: CASSPEGSYEQYF.

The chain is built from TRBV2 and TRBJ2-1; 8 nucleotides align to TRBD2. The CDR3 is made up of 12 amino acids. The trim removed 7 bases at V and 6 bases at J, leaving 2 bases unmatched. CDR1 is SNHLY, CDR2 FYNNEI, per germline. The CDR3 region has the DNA TGTGCCAGCACCGGGACTAGCAATGAGCAGTTCTTC. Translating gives CASTGTSNEQFF.

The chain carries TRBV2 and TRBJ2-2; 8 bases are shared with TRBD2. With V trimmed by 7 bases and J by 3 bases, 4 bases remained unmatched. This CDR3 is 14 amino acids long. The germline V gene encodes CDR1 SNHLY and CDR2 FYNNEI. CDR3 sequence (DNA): TGTGCCAGCACGGGGGGGGAGGACACCGGGGAGCTGTTTTTT. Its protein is CASTGGEDTGELFF. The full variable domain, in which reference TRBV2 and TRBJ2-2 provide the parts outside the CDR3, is EPEVTQTPSHQVTQMGQEVILRCVPISNHLYFYWYRQILGQKVEFLVSFYNNEISEKSEIFDDQFSVERPDGSNFTLKIRSTKLEDSAMYFCASTGGEDTGELFFGEGSRLTVL.

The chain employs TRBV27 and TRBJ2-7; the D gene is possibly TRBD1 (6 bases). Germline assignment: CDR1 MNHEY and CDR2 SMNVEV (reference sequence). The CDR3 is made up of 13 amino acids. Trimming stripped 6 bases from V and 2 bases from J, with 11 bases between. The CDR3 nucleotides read TGTGCCAGCAGATTCAGGGGTGCCTACGAGCAGTACTTC. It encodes CASRFRGAYEQYF.

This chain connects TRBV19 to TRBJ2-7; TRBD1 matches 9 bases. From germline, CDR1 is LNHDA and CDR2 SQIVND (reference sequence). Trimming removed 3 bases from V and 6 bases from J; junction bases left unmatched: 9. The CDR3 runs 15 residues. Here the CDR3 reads CASSIQGQGTLEQYF. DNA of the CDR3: TGTGCCAGTAGTATCCAGGGACAGGGAACTCTCGAGCAGTACTTC.

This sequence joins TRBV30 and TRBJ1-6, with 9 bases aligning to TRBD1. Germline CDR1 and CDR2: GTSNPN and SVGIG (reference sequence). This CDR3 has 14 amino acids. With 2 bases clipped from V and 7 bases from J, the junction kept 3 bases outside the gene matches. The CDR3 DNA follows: TGTGCCTGGAGTCGGGGACAGGGCAATTCACCCCTCCACTTT. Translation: CAWSRGQGNSPLHF. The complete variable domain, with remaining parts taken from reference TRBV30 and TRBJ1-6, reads SQTIHQWPATLVQPVGSPLSLECTVEGTSNPNLYWYRQAAGRGLQLLFYSVGIGQISSEVPQNLSASRPQDRQFILSSKKLLLSDSGFYLCAWSRGQGNSPLHFGNGTRLTVT.

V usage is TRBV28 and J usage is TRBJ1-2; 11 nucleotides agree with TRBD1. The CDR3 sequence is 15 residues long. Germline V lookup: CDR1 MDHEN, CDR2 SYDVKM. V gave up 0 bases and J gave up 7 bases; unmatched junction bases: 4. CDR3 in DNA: TGTGCCAGCAGTTTATGGGGACAGGGGGTCGGTGGCTACACCTTC. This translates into CASSLWGQGVGGYTF.

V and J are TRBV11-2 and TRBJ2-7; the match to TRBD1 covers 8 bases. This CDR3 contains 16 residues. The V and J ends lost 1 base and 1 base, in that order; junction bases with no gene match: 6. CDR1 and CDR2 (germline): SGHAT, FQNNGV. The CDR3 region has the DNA TGTGCCAGCAGCTTAGTTGTCAGGACAGGGTCCTACGAGCAGTACTTC. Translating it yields CASSLVVRTGSYEQYF.

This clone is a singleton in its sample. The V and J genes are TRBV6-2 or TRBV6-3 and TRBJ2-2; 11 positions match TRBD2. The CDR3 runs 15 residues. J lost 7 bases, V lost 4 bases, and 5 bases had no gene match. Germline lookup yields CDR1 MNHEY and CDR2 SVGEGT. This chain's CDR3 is CASSLVGLAGGELFF. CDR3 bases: TGTGCCAGCAGTTTAGTCGGACTAGCGGGCGGGGAGCTGTTTTTT.

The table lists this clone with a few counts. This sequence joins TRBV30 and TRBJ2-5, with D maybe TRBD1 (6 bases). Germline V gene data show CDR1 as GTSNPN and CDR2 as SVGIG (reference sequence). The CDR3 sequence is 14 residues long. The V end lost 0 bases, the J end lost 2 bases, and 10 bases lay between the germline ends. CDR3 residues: CAWSVRGKQETQYF. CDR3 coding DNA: TGTGCCTGGAGTGTCAGGGGCAAACAAGAGACCCAGTACTTC.

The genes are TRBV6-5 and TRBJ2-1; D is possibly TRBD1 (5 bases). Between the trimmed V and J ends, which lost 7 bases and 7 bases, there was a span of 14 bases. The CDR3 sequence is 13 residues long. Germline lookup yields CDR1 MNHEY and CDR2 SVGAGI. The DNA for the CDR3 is TGTGCCAGCATCGCTTGGGCAGGGAATGAGCAGTTCTTC. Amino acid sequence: CASIAWAGNEQFF.

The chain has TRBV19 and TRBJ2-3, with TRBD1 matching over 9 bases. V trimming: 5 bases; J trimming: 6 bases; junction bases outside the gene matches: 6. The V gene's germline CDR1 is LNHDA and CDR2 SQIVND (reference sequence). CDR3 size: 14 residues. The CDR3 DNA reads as TGTGCCAGTAGTCCTACAGGGGGCGCGGATACGCAGTATTTT. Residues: CASSPTGGADTQYF.

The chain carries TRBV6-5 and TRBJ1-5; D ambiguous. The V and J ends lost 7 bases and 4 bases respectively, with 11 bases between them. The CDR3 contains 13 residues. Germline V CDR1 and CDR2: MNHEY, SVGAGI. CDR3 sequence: CASKETANQPQHF. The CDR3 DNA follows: TGTGCCAGCAAGGAAACAGCAAATCAGCCCCAGCATTTT.

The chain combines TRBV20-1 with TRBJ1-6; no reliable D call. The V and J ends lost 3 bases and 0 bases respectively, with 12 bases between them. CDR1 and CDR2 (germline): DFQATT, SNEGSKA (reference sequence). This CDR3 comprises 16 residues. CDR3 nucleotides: TGCAGTGCTAGTCGGTCACCGAGCTCCTATAATTCACCCCTCCACTTT. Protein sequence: CSASRSPSSYNSPLHF.

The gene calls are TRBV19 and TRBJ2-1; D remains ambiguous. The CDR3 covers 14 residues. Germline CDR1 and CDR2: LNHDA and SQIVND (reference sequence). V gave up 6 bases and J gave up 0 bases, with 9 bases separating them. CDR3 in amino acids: CASSDFFSYNEQFF. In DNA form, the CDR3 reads TGTGCCAGTAGCGACTTCTTCTCCTACAATGAGCAGTTCTTC.

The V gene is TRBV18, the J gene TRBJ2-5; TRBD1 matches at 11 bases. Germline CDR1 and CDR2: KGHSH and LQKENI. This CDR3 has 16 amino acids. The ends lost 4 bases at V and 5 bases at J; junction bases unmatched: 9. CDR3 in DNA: TGTGCCAGCTCACTTCTTAGGACAGGGGGCCGGGAGACCCAGTACTTC. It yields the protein CASSLLRTGGRETQYF. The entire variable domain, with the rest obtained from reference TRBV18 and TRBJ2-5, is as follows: NAGVMQNPRHLVRRRGQEARLRCSPMKGHSHVYWYRQLPEEGLKFMVYLQKENIIDESGMPKERFSAEFPKEGPSILRIQQVVRGDSAAYFCASSLLRTGGRETQYFGPGTRLLVL.

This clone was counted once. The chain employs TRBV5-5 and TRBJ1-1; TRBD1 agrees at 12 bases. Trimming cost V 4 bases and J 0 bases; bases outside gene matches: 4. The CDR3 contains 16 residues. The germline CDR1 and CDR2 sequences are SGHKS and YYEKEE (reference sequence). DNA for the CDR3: TGTGCCAGCAGCCCGGGACAGGGGGCCCTGAACACTGAAGCTTTCTTT. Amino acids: CASSPGQGALNTEAFF.

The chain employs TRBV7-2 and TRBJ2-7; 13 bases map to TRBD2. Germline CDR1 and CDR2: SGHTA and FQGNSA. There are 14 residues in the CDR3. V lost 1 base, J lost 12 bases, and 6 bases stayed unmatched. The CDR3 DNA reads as TGTGCCAGCAGCTTAGTTGGGACTAGCGGGGTCCTGTACTTC. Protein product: CASSLVGTSGVLYF.

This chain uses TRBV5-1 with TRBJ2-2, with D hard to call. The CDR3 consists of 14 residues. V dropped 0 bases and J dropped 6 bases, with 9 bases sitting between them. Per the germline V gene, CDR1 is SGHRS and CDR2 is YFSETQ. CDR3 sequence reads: CASSLDTVAGELFF. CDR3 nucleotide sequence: TGCGCCAGCAGCTTGGATACAGTCGCCGGGGAGCTGTTTTTT.

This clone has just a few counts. This chain's CDR3 is CAAWATGSWAFF. The CDR3 DNA is TGTGCCGCTTGGGCAACAGGGAGTTGGGCTTTCTTT. The chain carries TRBV6-5 and TRBJ1-1; possibly TRBD1 for D (6 bases). Trimming took off 11 bases at V and 11 bases at J, with 21 bases between the two ends. The CDR3 is 12 residues long. Per germline, CDR1 MNHEY and CDR2 SVGAGI.

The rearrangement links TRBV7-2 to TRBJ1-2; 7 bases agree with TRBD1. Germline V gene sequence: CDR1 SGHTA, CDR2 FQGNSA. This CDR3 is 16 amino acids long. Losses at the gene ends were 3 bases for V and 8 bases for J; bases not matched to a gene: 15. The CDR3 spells CASSFGGQQGIGGYTF. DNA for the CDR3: TGTGCCAGCAGCTTTGGCGGGCAACAGGGGATAGGCGGCTACACCTTC.

CDR3 bases: TGTGCCAGCAGAAGAGAGGTGAACACTGAAGCTTTCTTT. Translated: CASRREVNTEAFF. The chain employs TRBV6-5 and TRBJ1-1; D gene uncertain. The germline V gene has CDR1 MNHEY and CDR2 SVGAGI. This CDR3 is built from 13 residues. Trimming stripped 6 bases from V and 0 bases from J, with 8 bases between.